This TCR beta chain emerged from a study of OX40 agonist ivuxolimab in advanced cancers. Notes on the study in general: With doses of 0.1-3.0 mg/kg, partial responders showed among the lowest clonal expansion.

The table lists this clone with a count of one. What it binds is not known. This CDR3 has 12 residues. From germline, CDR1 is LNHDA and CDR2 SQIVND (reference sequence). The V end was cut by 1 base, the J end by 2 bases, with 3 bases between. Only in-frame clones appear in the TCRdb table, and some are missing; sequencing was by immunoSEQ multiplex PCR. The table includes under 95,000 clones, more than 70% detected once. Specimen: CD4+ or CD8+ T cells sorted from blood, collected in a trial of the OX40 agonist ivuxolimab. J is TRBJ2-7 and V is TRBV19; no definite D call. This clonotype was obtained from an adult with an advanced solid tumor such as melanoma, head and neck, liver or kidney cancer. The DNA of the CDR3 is TGTGCCAGTAGTATAGGAGCCTACGAGCAGTACTTC. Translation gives CASSIGAYEQYF.